Detailed here is one TCR beta chain. What it binds is unknown. Through Arm-PCR of CDR3 regions and iRepertoire HTBI primers, TCR beta libraries were built. TCRdb reprocessed the multiplex PCR reads with MiXCR, giving one entry per CDR3 protein. Of a few hundred thousand distinct CDR3 sequences detected, roughly a sixth appear once; the ten largest clones hold around 27%. The CDR3 consists of 15 residues. V was shortened by 0 bases and J by 4 bases, with 15 bases between the two germline ends. In germline, CDR1 is DFQATT, CDR2 SNEGSKA (reference sequence). The sample belongs to a study of regulatory T cells in long-lasting Graves disease. Study outcomes and limitations: Persistent patients shared more public clonotypes (around 3,000) than new patients (more than 900).

Time point reported: newly diagnosed GD, antithyroid drugs for less than 3 months. The authors made the TCR library using RNA they extracted from PBMCs. In addition, the sample was reused for a study of T cells in Graves' hyperthyroidism and ophthalmopathy. That report adds: Among clonotypes expanded in thyroid above 0.001, most were also found in blood.

V usage is TRBV20-1 and J usage is TRBJ1-2; possible D gene TRBD1, 6 bases. Sequences were derived from peripheral blood mononuclear cells (PBMCs), sampled at new diagnosis, from a patient treated with antithyroid drugs. The TCR originated in a man aged 40-55 years with Graves disease. CDR3 sequence (DNA): TGCAGTGCTAGAGATCTGAAGGACAGCTTCTATGGCTACACCTTC. It is translated as CSARDLKDSFYGYTF.